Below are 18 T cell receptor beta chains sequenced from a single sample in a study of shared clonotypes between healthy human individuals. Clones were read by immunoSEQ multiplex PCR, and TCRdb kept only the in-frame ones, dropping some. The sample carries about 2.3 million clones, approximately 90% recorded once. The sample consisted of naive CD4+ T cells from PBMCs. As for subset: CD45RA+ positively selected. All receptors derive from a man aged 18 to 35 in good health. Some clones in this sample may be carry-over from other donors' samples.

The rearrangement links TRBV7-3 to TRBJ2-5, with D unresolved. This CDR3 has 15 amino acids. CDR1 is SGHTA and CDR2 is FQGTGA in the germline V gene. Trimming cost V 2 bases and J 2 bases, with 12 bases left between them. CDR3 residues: CASSLGQRQQETQYF. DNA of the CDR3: TGTGCCAGCAGCTTAGGGCAGAGGCAGCAAGAGACCCAGTACTTC.

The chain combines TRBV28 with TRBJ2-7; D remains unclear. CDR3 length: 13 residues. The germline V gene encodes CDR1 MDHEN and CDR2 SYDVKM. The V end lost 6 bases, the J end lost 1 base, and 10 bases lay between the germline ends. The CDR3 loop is CASSPVGSYEQYF. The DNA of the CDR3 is TGTGCCAGCAGCCCTGTAGGTTCCTACGAGCAGTACTTC.

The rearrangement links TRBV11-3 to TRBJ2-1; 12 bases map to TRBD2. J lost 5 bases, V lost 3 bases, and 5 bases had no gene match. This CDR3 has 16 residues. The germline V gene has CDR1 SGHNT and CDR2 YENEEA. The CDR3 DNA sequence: TGTGCCAGCAGCTTGGGGCTAGCGGGAGGGGACAATGAGCAGTTCTTC. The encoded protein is CASSLGLAGGDNEQFF.

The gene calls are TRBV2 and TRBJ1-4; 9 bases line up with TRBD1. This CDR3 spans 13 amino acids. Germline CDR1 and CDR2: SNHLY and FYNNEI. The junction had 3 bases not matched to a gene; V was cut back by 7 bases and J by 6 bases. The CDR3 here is CASMRDRDEKLFF. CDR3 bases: TGTGCCAGCATGCGGGACAGGGATGAAAAACTGTTTTTT.

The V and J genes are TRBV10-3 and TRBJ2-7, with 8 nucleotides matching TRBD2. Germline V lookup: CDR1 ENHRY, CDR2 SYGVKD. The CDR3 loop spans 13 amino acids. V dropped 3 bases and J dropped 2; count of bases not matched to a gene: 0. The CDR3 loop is CAISEAGAYEQYF. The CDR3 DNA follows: TGTGCCATCAGTGAAGCGGGAGCCTACGAGCAGTACTTC.

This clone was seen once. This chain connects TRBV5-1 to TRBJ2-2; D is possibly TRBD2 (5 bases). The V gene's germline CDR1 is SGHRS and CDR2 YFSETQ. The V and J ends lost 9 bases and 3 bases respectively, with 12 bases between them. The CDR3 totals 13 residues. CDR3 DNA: TGCGCCACCGGTTTGAGGGACACCGGGGAGCTGTTTTTT. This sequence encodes CATGLRDTGELFF. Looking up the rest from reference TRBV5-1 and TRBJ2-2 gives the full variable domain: KAGVTQTPRYLIKTRGQQVTLSCSPISGHRSVSWYQQTPGQGLQFLFEYFSETQRNKGNFPGRFSGRQFSNSRSEMNVSTLELGDSALYLCATGLRDTGELFFGEGSRLTVL.

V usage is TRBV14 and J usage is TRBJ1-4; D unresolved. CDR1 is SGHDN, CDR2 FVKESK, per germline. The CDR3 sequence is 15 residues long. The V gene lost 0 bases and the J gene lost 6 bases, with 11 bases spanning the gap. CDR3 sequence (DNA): TGTGCCAGCAGCCAAGATTACACTACGTATGAAAAACTGTTTTTT. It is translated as CASSQDYTTYEKLFF.

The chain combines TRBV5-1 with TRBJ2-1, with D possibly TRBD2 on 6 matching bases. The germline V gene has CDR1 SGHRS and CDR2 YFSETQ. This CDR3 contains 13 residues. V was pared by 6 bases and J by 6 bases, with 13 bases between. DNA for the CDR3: TGCGCCAGCAATTTCGGGAGTGTCAATGAGCAGTTCTTC. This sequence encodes CASNFGSVNEQFF.

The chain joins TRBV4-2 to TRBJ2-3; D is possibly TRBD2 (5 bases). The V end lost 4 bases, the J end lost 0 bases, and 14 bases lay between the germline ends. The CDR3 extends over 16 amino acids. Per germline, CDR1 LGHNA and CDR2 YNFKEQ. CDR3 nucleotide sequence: TGTGCCAGCAGCCCTGGTAATAGCGTAAGCACAGATACGCAGTATTTT. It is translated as CASSPGNSVSTDTQYF.

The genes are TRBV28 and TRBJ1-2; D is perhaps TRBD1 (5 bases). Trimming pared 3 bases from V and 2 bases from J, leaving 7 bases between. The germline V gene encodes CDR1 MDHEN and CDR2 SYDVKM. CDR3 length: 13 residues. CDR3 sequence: CASSFAGNYGYTF. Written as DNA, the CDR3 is TGTGCCAGCAGTTTCGCAGGGAACTATGGCTACACCTTC.

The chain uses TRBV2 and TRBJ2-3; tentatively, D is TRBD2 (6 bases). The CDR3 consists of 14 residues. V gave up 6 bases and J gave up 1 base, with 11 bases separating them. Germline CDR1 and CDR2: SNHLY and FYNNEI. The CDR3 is CASRAGSRTDTQYF. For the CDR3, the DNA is TGTGCCAGCAGAGCCGGGAGTCGCACAGATACGCAGTATTTT. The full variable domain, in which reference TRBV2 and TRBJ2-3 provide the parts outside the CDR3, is EPEVTQTPSHQVTQMGQEVILRCVPISNHLYFYWYRQILGQKVEFLVSFYNNEISEKSEIFDDQFSVERPDGSNFTLKIRSTKLEDSAMYFCASRAGSRTDTQYFGPGTRLTVL.

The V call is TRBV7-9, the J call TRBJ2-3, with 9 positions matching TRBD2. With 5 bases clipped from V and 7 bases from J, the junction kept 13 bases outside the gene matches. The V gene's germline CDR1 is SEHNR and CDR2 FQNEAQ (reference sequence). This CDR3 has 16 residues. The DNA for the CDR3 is TGTGCCAGCAGCCCGGGACTAGCATACCGGCCCTATACGCAGTATTTT. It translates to CASSPGLAYRPYTQYF.

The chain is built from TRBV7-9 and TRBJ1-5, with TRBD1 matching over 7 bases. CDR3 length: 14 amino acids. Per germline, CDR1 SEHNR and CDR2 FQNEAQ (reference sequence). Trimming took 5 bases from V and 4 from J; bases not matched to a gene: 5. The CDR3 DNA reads TGTGCCAGCAGCAACCGGGACAGTAATCAGCCCCAGCATTTT. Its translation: CASSNRDSNQPQHF.

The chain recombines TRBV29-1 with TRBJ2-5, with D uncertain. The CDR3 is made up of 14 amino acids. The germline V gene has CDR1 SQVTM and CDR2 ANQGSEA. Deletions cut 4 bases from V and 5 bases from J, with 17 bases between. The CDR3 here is CSVGSRVNRETQYF. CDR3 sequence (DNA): TGCAGCGTTGGGTCCCGGGTCAACCGGGAGACCCAGTACTTC. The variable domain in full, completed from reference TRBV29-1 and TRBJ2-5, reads SAVISQKPSRDICQRGTSLTIQCQVDSQVTMMFWYRQQPGQSLTLIATANQGSEATYESGFVIDKFPISRPNLTFSTLTVSNMSPEDSSIYLCSVGSRVNRETQYFGPGTRLLVL.

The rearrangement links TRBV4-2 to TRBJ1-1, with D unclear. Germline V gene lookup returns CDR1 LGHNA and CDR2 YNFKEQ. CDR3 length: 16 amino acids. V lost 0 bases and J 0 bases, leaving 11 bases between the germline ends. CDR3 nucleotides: TGTGCCAGCAGCCAAGATCAGCAGTCCATGAACACTGAAGCTTTCTTT. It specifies CASSQDQQSMNTEAFF.

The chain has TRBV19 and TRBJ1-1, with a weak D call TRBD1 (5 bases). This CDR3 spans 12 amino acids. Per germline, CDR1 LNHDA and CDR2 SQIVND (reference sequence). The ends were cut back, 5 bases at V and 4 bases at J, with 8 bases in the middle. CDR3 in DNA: TGTGCCAGTAGTTTTGGGGGCACTGAAGCTTTCTTT. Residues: CASSFGGTEAFF.

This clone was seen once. The CDR3 DNA is TGTGCCAGCAGCGTAGCGGTAGCGGGAGGCGTAGGCGAGCAGTACTTC. This translates into CASSVAVAGGVGEQYF. The V gene is TRBV9, the J gene TRBJ2-7, with 10 bases aligning to TRBD2. The length of the CDR3 is 16 residues. V lost 0 bases to trimming and J lost 6 bases; unmatched junction nucleotides: 9. Per the germline V gene, CDR1 is SGDLS and CDR2 is YYNGEE.

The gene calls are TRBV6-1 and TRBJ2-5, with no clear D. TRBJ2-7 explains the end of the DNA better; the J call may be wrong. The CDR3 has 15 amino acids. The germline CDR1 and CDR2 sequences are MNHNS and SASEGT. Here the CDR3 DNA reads TGTGCCAGCAGTGAAGTGCACGGTCCCTCCTACGAGCAGTACTTC. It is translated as CASSEVHGPSYEQYF.